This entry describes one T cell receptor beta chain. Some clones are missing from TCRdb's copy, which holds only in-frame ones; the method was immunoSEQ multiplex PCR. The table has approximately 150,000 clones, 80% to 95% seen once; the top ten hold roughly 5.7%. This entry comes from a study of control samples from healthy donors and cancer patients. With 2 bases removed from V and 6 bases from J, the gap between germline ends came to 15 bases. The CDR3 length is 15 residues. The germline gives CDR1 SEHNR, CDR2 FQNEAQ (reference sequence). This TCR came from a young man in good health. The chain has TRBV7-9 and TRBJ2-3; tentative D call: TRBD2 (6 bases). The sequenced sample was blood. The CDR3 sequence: CASSLPVDGGDTQYF. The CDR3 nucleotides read TGTGCCAGCAGCTTACCAGTCGATGGGGGGGATACGCAGTATTTT.